These 10 T cell receptor beta chains were sequenced from one sample in a study of shared clonotypes between healthy human individuals. Using immunoSEQ multiplex PCR, the repertoire was profiled, and TCRdb retains in-frame clones only, with some absent. The table includes around 440,000 clones, about 74% detected once. Sample: PBMCs. These receptors all come from a woman between 35 and 50 years old in good health. Some clones in this sample may be carry-over from other donors' samples.

As for this clone: This sequence is one base from a far larger clone and is likely a read error. The chain uses TRBV7-8 and TRBJ1-5, with no clear D. Germline V gene lookup returns CDR1 SGHVS and CDR2 FQNEAQ. Trimming took off 5 bases at V and 9 bases at J, with 14 bases between the two ends. The CDR3 sequence is 13 residues long. This chain's CDR3 is CASSPPGGRPQHF. CDR3 coding DNA: TGTGCCAGCAGCCCCCCGGGTGGTCGGCCCCAGCATTTT.

The V gene is TRBV6-6, the J gene TRBJ2-7, with D tentatively TRBD1 or TRBD2 (5 bases each). The CDR3 covers 15 residues. V was clipped by 3 bases and J by 5 bases, with 17 bases between them. CDR1 is MNHNY and CDR2 is SVGAGI in the germline V gene (reference sequence). As DNA, the CDR3 is TGTGCCAGCAGTTATTGGACAACCTCGGAGGACGAGCAGTACTTC. Its protein is CASSYWTTSEDEQYF.

As DNA, the CDR3 is TGTGCCAGCAGTTCACGCCGGGCCTCCTACGAGCAGTACTTC. Amino acids: CASSSRRASYEQYF. This chain connects TRBV28 to TRBJ2-7; D uncertain. V shed 4 bases and J shed 0 bases, with 10 bases lying between them. The germline V gene encodes CDR1 MDHEN and CDR2 SYDVKM. CDR3 length: 14 residues.

This clone was seen more than once but under ten times. The gene calls are TRBV11-2 and TRBJ1-2; no clear D. Trimming took 5 bases from V and 4 from J, leaving 8 bases between them. The CDR3 consists of 12 residues. Per germline, CDR1 SGHAT and CDR2 FQNNGV. In DNA form, the CDR3 reads TGTGCCAGCAGCGCGTCAGGCTATGGCTACACCTTC. Its protein product is CASSASGYGYTF.

The chain couples TRBV7-5 to TRBJ2-3; TRBD2, as called in the table, went unchecked against the DNA. TRBV7-5 counts as a pseudogene. This CDR3 comprises 15 residues. CDR3 nucleotides: TGTGTCAGAAGCTTAGTTCGCTATAACACAGATACGCAGTATTTT. This translates into CVRSLVRYNTDTQYF.

This clone was found a few times. This sequence joins TRBV18 and TRBJ2-6; D may be TRBD2 (5 bases). The CDR3 extends over 15 amino acids. CDR1 is KGHSH and CDR2 is LQKENI in the germline V gene. Trimming removed 5 bases from V and 3 bases from J, with 11 bases in between. Written as DNA, the CDR3 is TGTGCCAGCTCAGCGGACGGGGTTGGGGCCAACGTCCTGACTTTC. Translating it yields CASSADGVGANVLTF. Supplemented by reference TRBV18 and TRBJ2-6, the full variable domain reads NAGVMQNPRHLVRRRGQEARLRCSPMKGHSHVYWYRQLPEEGLKFMVYLQKENIIDESGMPKERFSAEFPKEGPSILRIQQVVRGDSAAYFCASSADGVGANVLTFGAGSRLTVL.

V usage is TRBV7-3 and J usage is TRBJ2-2, with a weak D call TRBD2 (6 bases). With 6 bases removed from V and 1 base from J, the gap between germline ends came to 12 bases. This CDR3 is built from 15 residues. Germline lookup yields CDR1 SGHTA and CDR2 FQGTGA. The CDR3 spells CASSPPSENTGELFF. The CDR3 region has the DNA TGTGCCAGCAGTCCCCCTAGCGAGAACACCGGGGAGCTGTTTTTT.

This clone appeared a single time. The chain couples TRBV13 to TRBJ2-5; 9 bases are shared with TRBD2. The CDR3 runs to 16 residues. In germline, CDR1 is PRHDT, CDR2 FYEKMQ (reference sequence). The V gene end was trimmed by 4 bases and the J gene end by 2 bases; junction bases not matched to a gene: 8. The CDR3 DNA reads as TGTGCCAGCAGCTCCCGGACTAGCGCTGGGCAAGAGACCCAGTACTTC. Amino acids: CASSSRTSAGQETQYF.

V is TRBV9 and J is TRBJ2-3; TRBD2 matches 12 bases. Germline assignment: CDR1 SGDLS and CDR2 YYNGEE. V was clipped by 0 bases and J by 0 bases; unmatched bases: 8. The CDR3 is 19 amino acids. CDR3 region: CASSVGARLAGVSTDTQYF. For the CDR3, the DNA is TGTGCCAGCAGCGTAGGCGCCCGACTAGCGGGAGTCAGCACAGATACGCAGTATTTT. Combining the CDR3 with reference TRBV9 and TRBJ2-3 gives the whole variable domain DSGVTQTPKHLITATGQRVTLRCSPRSGDLSVYWYQQSLDQGLQFLIQYYNGEERAKGNILERFSAQQFPDLHSELNLSSLELGDSALYFCASSVGARLAGVSTDTQYFGPGTRLTVL.

Comments on this clone: A much bigger clone sits one base away, suggesting this may be a read error. The same CDR3 arises from other DNA sequences in this sample as well. This chain uses TRBV27 with TRBJ2-1; maybe TRBD2 (7 bases). The CDR3 loop spans 17 amino acids. In germline, CDR1 is MNHEY, CDR2 SMNVEV (reference sequence). The CDR3 DNA sequence: TGCGCCAGCAGTTCTAAGGGGGGGTTCCCCTCCTACAATGAGCAGTTCTTC. It specifies CASSSKGGFPSYNEQFF.